The rows below give T cell receptor beta chains drawn from one sample of a study of cytomegalovirus exposure and HLA in healthy donors. Here immunoSEQ multiplex PCR was the method, and the copy in TCRdb shows in-frame clones only, minus some. This sample carries about 130,000 clones, 65% to 90% of them seen once, and the ten largest clones take 0.95% to 1.5%. The sequenced material came from PBMCs. The receptors derive from a girl under 10 years old in good health and CMV-seronegative. CDR3s include the opening cysteine and the closing phenylalanine or tryptophan. Fields, in order: D gene, clone size, J gene, V gene, CDR3 length, CDR3 protein, CDR3 DNA. D genes are given only for firm matches. Size tells how often a clone was seen (once, few, many) or the class of an expanded clone, and some rows leave it out.

NA	NA	TRBJ2-7	TRBV30	13	CAWRDPTGTRRNF	TGTGCCTGGAGAGATCCAACCGGGACAAGAAGAAACTTC
NA	once	TRBJ1-1	TRBV30	13	CAWSRGGSAEAFF	TGTGCCTGGAGTCGGGGGGGGAGTGCTGAAGCTTTCTTT
TRBD1	NA	TRBJ1-1	TRBV9	15	CASSLTGGRDTEAFF	TGTGCCAGCAGCTTAACAGGGGGCAGGGACACTGAAGCTTTCTTT
TRBD1	NA	TRBJ1-1	TRBV6-5	16	CASSYSRQGLGTEAFF	TGTGCCAGCAGTTACTCGAGACAGGGTTTGGGCACTGAAGCTTTCTTT
TRBD1	NA	TRBJ2-7	TRBV2	13	CARGTESSYEQYF	TGTGCCAGAGGGACAGAAAGCTCCTACGAGCAGTACTTC
TRBD1	NA	TRBJ1-1	TRBV11-2	19	CASSSGSRDRVVPNTEAFF	TGTGCCAGCAGCTCCGGCTCCCGGGACAGGGTTGTTCCGAACACTGAAGCTTTCTTT
TRBD2	NA	TRBJ2-7	TRBV6-6	15	CASSQLGGSRYEQYF	TGTGCCAGCAGCCAACTGGGGGGGAGTAGGTACGAGCAGTACTTC
NA	few	TRBJ2-5	TRBV13	12	CASSTRWETQYF	TGTGCCAGCAGTACTAGGTGGGAGACCCAGTACTTC
TRBD2	NA	TRBJ2-3	TRBV7-2	15	CASSQGLAGVDTQYF	TGTGCCAGCAGCCAGGGACTAGCGGGGGTAGATACGCAGTATTTT
TRBD1	NA	TRBJ1-2	TRBV7-6	15	CASSPRQGARYGYTF	TGTGCCAGCAGCCCCCGACAGGGGGCTAGGTATGGCTACACCTTC
TRBD2	NA	TRBJ2-7	TRBV6-6	14	CASSYLAGSYEQYF	TGTGCCAGCAGTTACCTAGCGGGGTCCTACGAGCAGTACTTC
NA	NA	TRBJ2-7	TRBV10-3	14	CAISESGDSYEQYF	TGTGCCATCAGTGAGTCAGGGGATAGCTACGAGCAGTACTTC
TRBD1	NA	TRBJ2-2	TRBV15	15	CATSTRLQGTGELFF	TGTGCCACCAGCACGCGCTTACAGGGGACCGGGGAGCTGTTTTTT
TRBD1	NA	TRBJ2-7	TRBV19	15	CASRNTGTGNHEQYF	TGTGCCAGTAGAAATACCGGGACAGGGAACCACGAGCAGTACTTC
TRBD1	once	TRBJ1-4	TRBV18	15	CASSPRQGDNEKLFF	TGTGCCAGCTCACCCAGACAGGGCGATAATGAAAAACTGTTTTTT
TRBD2	NA	TRBJ2-3	TRBV5-4	18	CASSLGPYGLAVPDTQYF	TGTGCCAGCAGCTTGGGGCCCTACGGACTAGCGGTGCCCGATACGCAGTATTTT
NA	few	TRBJ1-2	TRBV28	15	CASRKAGPYNYGYTF	TGTGCCAGCAGGAAAGCGGGACCGTATAACTATGGCTACACCTTC
TRBD2	NA	TRBJ2-1	TRBV4-1	17	CASSQPPSSGNYNEQFF	TGCGCCAGCAGCCAACCGCCCTCTAGCGGGAATTACAATGAGCAGTTCTTC
NA	NA	TRBJ2-5	TRBV10-1	12	CASTQYQETQYF	TGCGCCAGCACACAGTACCAAGAGACCCAGTACTTC
TRBD2	NA	TRBJ2-1	TRBV30	17	CAWSTFRAGGLYNEQFF	TGTGCCTGGAGTACTTTTAGAGCGGGAGGACTCTACAATGAGCAGTTCTTC
TRBD1	NA	TRBJ1-1	TRBV6-5	16	CASSYYSAGQETEAFF	TGTGCCAGCAGTTATTATTCCGCGGGACAGGAGACCGAAGCTTTCTTT
NA	NA	TRBJ2-7	TRBV6-1	14	CASRVGGVAYEQYF	TGTGCCAGCAGAGTCGGCGGGGTCGCCTACGAGCAGTACTTC
TRBD2	NA	TRBJ2-7	TRBV7-9	17	CASSLAPTSGGDYEQYF	TGTGCCAGCAGCTTAGCCCCAACTAGCGGGGGGGACTACGAGCAGTACTTC
TRBD1	NA	TRBJ1-2	TRBV5-8	15	CASSRRGLYLRGYTF	TGTGCCAGCAGCCGTAGGGGGCTATATTTGCGTGGCTACACCTTC
TRBD2	NA	TRBJ2-1	TRBV28	15	CASSFGAGGVNEQFF	TGTGCCAGCAGTTTCGGTGCGGGAGGTGTCAATGAGCAGTTCTTC
TRBD2	NA	TRBJ2-1	TRBV19	15	CASSIGTSGYNEQFF	TGTGCCAGTAGTATAGGGACTAGCGGGTACAATGAGCAGTTCTTC
NA	NA	TRBJ1-2	TRBV10-3	12	CAISESSYGYTF	TGTGCCATCAGTGAGTCGAGTTATGGCTACACCTTC
NA	NA	TRBJ2-2	TRBV28	16	CASSLRRDSFTGELFF	TGTGCCAGCAGTCTACGCCGGGACTCCTTCACCGGGGAGCTGTTTTTT
TRBD1	NA	TRBJ2-7	TRBV6-5	14	CASTDAGGYNEQYF	TGTGCCAGCACAGATGCAGGGGGCTACAACGAGCAGTACTTC
NA	once	TRBJ2-7	TRBV29-1	12	CSVEDSLNEQYF	TGCAGCGTTGAGGACAGTTTGAACGAGCAGTACTTC
TRBD1	NA	TRBJ2-2	TRBV5-1	16	CASSFSGTVNTGELFF	TGCGCCAGCAGCTTTTCCGGGACAGTGAACACCGGGGAGCTGTTTTTT
NA	NA	TRBJ1-1	TRBV29-1	14	CSAEAGQWGAEAFF	TGCAGCGCCGAGGCAGGGCAATGGGGGGCTGAAGCTTTCTTT
TRBD2	NA	TRBJ2-4	TRBV7-9	16	CASSLQGLASKNIQYF	TGTGCCAGCAGCCTACAAGGACTAGCATCCAAAAACATTCAGTACTTC
NA	NA	TRBJ1-3	TRBV19	14	CASNREGAGNTIYF	TGTGCCAGCAACAGGGAAGGCGCTGGAAACACCATATATTTT
NA	NA	TRBJ1-6	TRBV6-5	15	CASSSRGSYNSPLHF	TGTGCCAGCAGTTCCAGGGGTTCCTATAATTCCCCCCTCCACTTT
TRBD1	NA	TRBJ2-7	TRBV5-5	16	CASSLGPQGATYEQYF	TGTGCCAGCAGCTTAGGACCGCAGGGGGCGACCTACGAGCAGTACTTC